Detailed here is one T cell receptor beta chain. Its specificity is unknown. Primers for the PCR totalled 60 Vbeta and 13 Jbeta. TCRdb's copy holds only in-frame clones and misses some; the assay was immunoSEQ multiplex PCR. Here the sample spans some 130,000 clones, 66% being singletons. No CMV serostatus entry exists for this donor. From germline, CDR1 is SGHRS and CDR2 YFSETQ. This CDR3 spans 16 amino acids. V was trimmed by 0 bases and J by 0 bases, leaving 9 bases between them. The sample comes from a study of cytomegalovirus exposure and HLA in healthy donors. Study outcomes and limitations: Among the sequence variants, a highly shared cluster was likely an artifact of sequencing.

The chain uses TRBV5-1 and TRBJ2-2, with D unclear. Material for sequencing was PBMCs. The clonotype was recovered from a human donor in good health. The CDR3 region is CASSLEARTNTGELFF. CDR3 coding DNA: TGCGCCAGCAGCTTGGAGGCGCGGACGAACACCGGGGAGCTGTTTTTT.